The clone carrying this T cell receptor beta chain showed up many times. Its specificity is unknown. This sample is part of a study of T-cell reconstitution after alpha-beta-depleted transplantation in children. Study results and limitations: In some patients, recipient T cells and intrathymic progenitors surviving conditioning explained high day-60 diversity.

It was with unique molecular identifiers that the TCRbeta library was prepared. A single record per CDR3 protein comes from TCRdb applying MiXCR to the PCR reads. The table includes 200,000 or so distinct CDR3 sequences, roughly 6.5% detected once. Source: PBMCs, taken before TCRalphabeta/CD19-depleted stem cell transplant. The receptor comes from a girl under three years old with combined immunodeficiency, due to receive a stem cell transplant.

Here the CDR3 reads CATKGQRNTGELFF. The CDR3 region has the DNA TGTGCCACCAAGGGACAGCGGAACACCGGGGAGCTGTTTTTT. The genes are TRBV24-1 and TRBJ2-2; 7 bases agree with TRBD1. V was clipped by 8 bases and J by 1 base; unmatched bases: 3. Germline-derived CDR1 and CDR2 are KGHDR and SFDVKD. This CDR3 has 14 amino acids.